A selection of T cell receptor beta chains follows, all from one sample in a study of cytomegalovirus exposure and HLA in healthy donors. Sequencing was performed with immunoSEQ multiplex PCR; in TCRdb, only in-frame clones are kept and a portion is missing. In the table there are about 98,000 clones, about 80% of which are singletons. Sequencing was done on a sample of PBMCs. The receptors derive from a man in his sixties in good health and CMV-seropositive. CDR3s include the opening cysteine and the closing phenylalanine or tryptophan. D genes are given only for firm matches. Some rows have no size entry. The others give once, few or many, or a class for an expanded clone.

clone size: once
D gene: NA
J gene: TRBJ2-2
V gene: TRBV11-2
CDR3 protein: CASSPSGATGELFF
CDR3 DNA: TGTGCCAGCAGCCCGTCAGGGGCGACCGGGGAGCTGTTTTTT

clone size: NA
D gene: TRBD1
J gene: TRBJ2-1
V gene: TRBV19
CDR3 protein: CASTIEGGRGLVNEQFF
CDR3 DNA: TGTGCCAGTACCATAGAAGGGGGCAGGGGTTTAGTAAATGAGCAGTTCTTC

clone size: NA
D gene: TRBD1
J gene: TRBJ2-7
V gene: TRBV2
CDR3 protein: CASSDDLWDSPYF
CDR3 DNA: TGTGCCAGCAGTGATGATCTCTGGGACAGCCCGTACTTC

clone size: NA
D gene: TRBD1
J gene: TRBJ1-5
V gene: TRBV9
CDR3 protein: CASSVGTVNQPQHF
CDR3 DNA: TGTGCCAGCAGCGTTGGGACAGTCAATCAGCCCCAGCATTTT

clone size: NA
D gene: TRBD2
J gene: TRBJ2-1
V gene: TRBV29-1
CDR3 protein: CSVAVSGGGNEQFF
CDR3 DNA: TGCAGCGTTGCTGTTAGCGGGGGGGGCAATGAGCAGTTCTTC

clone size: NA
D gene: NA
J gene: TRBJ1-1
V gene: TRBV9
CDR3 protein: CASSEVGGRNTEAFF
CDR3 DNA: TGTGCCAGCAGTGAGGTGGGGGGGAGGAACACTGAAGCTTTCTTT

clone size: NA
D gene: NA
J gene: TRBJ2-7
V gene: TRBV5-1
CDR3 protein: CASSLVQYDEQYF
CDR3 DNA: TGCGCCAGCAGCTTGGTCCAGTACGACGAGCAGTACTTC

clone size: NA
D gene: TRBD1
J gene: TRBJ2-6
V gene: TRBV5-1
CDR3 protein: CASSLPGQGLSGANVLTF
CDR3 DNA: TGCGCCAGCAGCCTTCCGGGACAGGGCCTATCTGGGGCCAACGTCCTGACTTTC

clone size: NA
D gene: TRBD2
J gene: TRBJ2-5
V gene: TRBV9
CDR3 protein: CASSVDGASGETQYF
CDR3 DNA: TGTGCCAGCAGCGTAGACGGGGCTAGCGGGGAGACCCAGTACTTC

clone size: NA
D gene: NA
J gene: TRBJ2-1
V gene: TRBV7-2
CDR3 protein: CASSLLVRGSEQFF
CDR3 DNA: TGTGCCAGCAGCTTATTGGTCCGGGGGAGTGAGCAGTTCTTC

clone size: NA
D gene: NA
J gene: TRBJ1-1
V gene: TRBV19
CDR3 protein: CASSVRGMNTEAFF
CDR3 DNA: TGTGCCAGTAGTGTACGGGGTATGAACACTGAAGCTTTCTTT

clone size: NA
D gene: TRBD2
J gene: TRBJ2-5
V gene: TRBV7-7
CDR3 protein: CATSRTGGQETQYF
CDR3 DNA: TGTGCTACCTCGCGAACGGGGGGACAAGAGACCCAGTACTTC

clone size: NA
D gene: NA
J gene: TRBJ2-3
V gene: TRBV2
CDR3 protein: CASILKVASGTDTQYF
CDR3 DNA: TGTGCCAGCATCCTGAAAGTGGCCAGTGGCACAGATACGCAGTATTTT

clone size: once
D gene: TRBD1
J gene: TRBJ2-1
V gene: TRBV11-2
CDR3 protein: CASSLETDRDYNEQFF
CDR3 DNA: TGTGCCAGCAGCTTAGAAACGGACAGGGACTACAATGAGCAGTTCTTC

clone size: NA
D gene: NA
J gene: TRBJ1-6
V gene: TRBV5-4
CDR3 protein: CASSSDTAYSPLHF
CDR3 DNA: TGTGCCAGCAGTTCGGACACCGCGTACTCACCCCTCCACTTT

clone size: NA
D gene: TRBD1
J gene: TRBJ2-1
V gene: TRBV27
CDR3 protein: CASNPQGDYNEQFF
CDR3 DNA: TGTGCCAGCAACCCCCAGGGGGACTACAATGAGCAGTTCTTC

clone size: NA
D gene: TRBD2
J gene: TRBJ2-1
V gene: TRBV7-8
CDR3 protein: CASSSGGANEQFF
CDR3 DNA: TGTGCCAGCAGCTCCGGGGGGGCAAATGAGCAGTTCTTC

clone size: NA
D gene: TRBD1
J gene: TRBJ1-3
V gene: TRBV9
CDR3 protein: CASSKTGTSGNTIYF
CDR3 DNA: TGTGCCAGCAGCAAGACAGGGACTTCTGGAAACACCATATATTTT

clone size: NA
D gene: TRBD1
J gene: TRBJ2-7
V gene: TRBV29-1
CDR3 protein: CSARDSSYEQYF
CDR3 DNA: TGCAGCGCCAGGGACAGCTCCTACGAGCAGTACTTC

clone size: NA
D gene: NA
J gene: TRBJ2-2
V gene: TRBV19
CDR3 protein: CASRNRAGSRAGELFF
CDR3 DNA: TGTGCCAGTAGAAACCGTGCGGGCAGTAGGGCCGGGGAGCTGTTTTTT

clone size: few
D gene: NA
J gene: TRBJ2-3
V gene: TRBV29-1
CDR3 protein: CSALVLASTDTQYF
CDR3 DNA: TGCAGCGCGCTCGTCCTAGCTAGCACAGATACGCAGTATTTT

clone size: few
D gene: TRBD2
J gene: TRBJ2-3
V gene: TRBV5-8
CDR3 protein: CASSAGTSGGLGADTQYF
CDR3 DNA: TGTGCCAGCAGCGCCGGGACTAGCGGGGGCCTCGGCGCAGATACGCAGTATTTT

clone size: NA
D gene: NA
J gene: TRBJ2-3
V gene: TRBV5-4
CDR3 protein: CASSPPTRRSTDTQYF
CDR3 DNA: TGTGCCAGCAGCCCCCCCACTAGAAGAAGCACAGATACGCAGTATTTT

clone size: NA
D gene: NA
J gene: TRBJ1-5
V gene: TRBV7-8
CDR3 protein: CASSLELGLTGSNQPQHF
CDR3 DNA: TGTGCCAGCAGCTTAGAATTGGGCCTTACAGGGAGCAATCAGCCCCAGCATTTT

clone size: NA
D gene: NA
J gene: TRBJ2-7
V gene: TRBV28
CDR3 protein: CATRARAIGYEQYF
CDR3 DNA: TGTGCCACCCGCGCCAGGGCCATAGGGTACGAGCAGTACTTC

clone size: NA
D gene: TRBD2
J gene: TRBJ2-4
V gene: TRBV9
CDR3 protein: CASSETSGGANIQYF
CDR3 DNA: TGTGCCAGCAGCGAAACTAGCGGGGGGGCGAACATTCAGTACTTC

clone size: NA
D gene: NA
J gene: TRBJ2-7
V gene: TRBV14
CDR3 protein: CASSGIGSGKYYEQYF
CDR3 DNA: TGTGCCAGCAGTGGGATAGGGTCAGGGAAGTATTACGAGCAGTACTTC

clone size: few
D gene: NA
J gene: TRBJ2-1
V gene: TRBV28
CDR3 protein: CASDRTGGREQFF
CDR3 DNA: TGTGCCAGCGACCGAACTGGGGGCCGCGAGCAGTTCTTC

clone size: once
D gene: NA
J gene: TRBJ2-7
V gene: TRBV2
CDR3 protein: CASSAPRWQGIREQYF
CDR3 DNA: TGTGCCAGCAGTGCCCCCCGGTGGCAGGGGATACGAGAGCAGTACTTC

clone size: NA
D gene: TRBD1
J gene: TRBJ1-6
V gene: TRBV30
CDR3 protein: CAIDRDSSSPLHF
CDR3 DNA: TGTGCTATCGACAGGGATAGTAGTTCACCCCTCCACTTT

clone size: NA
D gene: TRBD1
J gene: TRBJ1-2
V gene: TRBV10-2
CDR3 protein: CASITGTEGYTF
CDR3 DNA: TGCGCCAGCATTACTGGGACAGAAGGCTACACCTTC

clone size: NA
D gene: NA
J gene: TRBJ2-5
V gene: TRBV30
CDR3 protein: CAWGDLETQYF
CDR3 DNA: TGTGCCTGGGGGGACTTAGAGACCCAGTACTTC

clone size: NA
D gene: NA
J gene: TRBJ1-3
V gene: TRBV6-5
CDR3 protein: CASKKQELSGNTIYF
CDR3 DNA: TGTGCCAGCAAAAAACAGGAACTCTCTGGAAACACCATATATTTT

clone size: NA
D gene: TRBD1
J gene: TRBJ2-1
V gene: TRBV7-3
CDR3 protein: CASSFIGTGLNEQFF
CDR3 DNA: TGTGCCAGCAGCTTTATCGGGACAGGTCTTAATGAGCAGTTCTTC

clone size: NA
D gene: NA
J gene: TRBJ2-5
V gene: TRBV18
CDR3 protein: CASSGRERETQYF
CDR3 DNA: TGTGCCAGCTCAGGGCGGGAAAGAGAGACCCAGTACTTC

clone size: NA
D gene: TRBD1
J gene: TRBJ2-5
V gene: TRBV19
CDR3 protein: CASSTSSDRAFDETQYF
CDR3 DNA: TGTGCCAGTAGTACATCCTCGGACAGGGCGTTCGACGAGACCCAGTACTTC

clone size: NA
D gene: NA
J gene: TRBJ2-3
V gene: TRBV7-2
CDR3 protein: CASSWGLIDSSTDTQYF
CDR3 DNA: TGTGCCAGCAGCTGGGGACTGATAGACTCTAGCACAGATACGCAGTATTTT

clone size: NA
D gene: TRBD1
J gene: TRBJ2-6
V gene: TRBV18
CDR3 protein: CASSVTGSSSGANVLTF
CDR3 DNA: TGTGCCAGCTCAGTGACAGGGTCTAGCTCTGGGGCCAACGTCCTGACTTTC

clone size: few
D gene: NA
J gene: TRBJ1-4
V gene: TRBV2
CDR3 protein: CASSEFSGFNEKLFF
CDR3 DNA: TGTGCCAGCAGTGAATTTTCAGGTTTTAATGAAAAACTGTTTTTT

clone size: NA
D gene: NA
J gene: TRBJ2-7
V gene: TRBV7-8
CDR3 protein: CASSYSGGQGTYERYF
CDR3 DNA: TGTGCCAGCAGTTATAGCGGGGGACAGGGGACCTACGAGCGGTACTTC

clone size: few
D gene: NA
J gene: TRBJ1-1
V gene: TRBV5-1
CDR3 protein: CASSAPGQLNTEAFF
CDR3 DNA: TGCGCCAGCAGCGCCCCAGGACAACTGAACACTGAAGCTTTCTTT